These T cell receptor beta chains were read from a single sample in a study of cytomegalovirus exposure and HLA in healthy donors. Data came from immunoSEQ multiplex PCR; TCRdb stores just in-frame clones and leaves some out. The table has about 180,000 clones, around 85% seen once; the top ten hold approximately 15%. The material sequenced was PBMCs. These TCRs come from a young man in good health and CMV-seropositive. Each CDR3 is given with its conserved first and last residue.

j_call v_call cdr3_aa
TRBJ1-2 TRBV5-3 CARSGEGWVQGENGYTF
TRBJ1-2 TRBV5-1 CASSPTGSGYGYTF
TRBJ2-3 TRBV9 CASSVDISSTDTQYF
TRBJ2-1 TRBV18 CASSPTPGARDEQFF
TRBJ1-5 TRBV7-2 CASSPYDSSNQPQHF
TRBJ2-5 TRBV7-9 CASSLVEDYPQETQYF
TRBJ2-7 TRBV6-4 CASRATGSHEQYF
TRBJ2-7 TRBV6-5 CASSSLPGQGYEQYF
TRBJ1-2 TRBV29-1 CSVKRDSSYGYTF
TRBJ2-7 TRBV27 CASSSPTGGSYEQYF
TRBJ1-2 TRBV11-2 CASSLVAGGDYGYTF
TRBJ2-3 TRBV30 CAWNGEGGPGRTDTQYF
TRBJ1-5 TRBV4-1 CASSQDAGRQPQHF
TRBJ2-7 TRBV6-5 CASSYSAGDYEQYF